These T cell receptor beta chains were read from a single sample in a study of beta chain features in type 1 diabetes. Method: immunoSEQ multiplex PCR; TCRdb's copy keeps in-frame clones and lacks some. Among under 350,000 clones, approximately 14% were seen once, and the ten largest hold around 0.016%. The sequencing input was naive CD4+ T cells from blood. These receptors originate from a man aged 25 to 40 with type 1 diabetes. CDR3s include the opening cysteine and the closing phenylalanine or tryptophan. D genes are given only for firm matches. Some rows mark clone size as missing; the rest say once, few, many or name a class of expanded clone.

j_call	clone_size	cdr3_length	d_call	v_call	cdr3_nt	cdr3_aa
TRBJ2-2	.	16	.	TRBV9	TGTGCCAGCAGCGTCCACTCTCGAACGAACACCGGGGAGCTGTTTTTT	CASSVHSRTNTGELFF
TRBJ1-1	.	16	.	TRBV28	TGTGCCAGCAGTTTACGGGATCTAAAAAGGAACACTGAAGCTTTCTTT	CASSLRDLKRNTEAFF
TRBJ2-1	.	16	.	TRBV4-1	TGCGCCAGCAGCCAAGATTTAGCTGGCACCCCCAATGAGCAGTTCTTC	CASSQDLAGTPNEQFF
TRBJ2-7	few	13	TRBD1	TRBV2	TGTGCCAGCAGAGGACAGGGGGCTGGGGAGCAGTACTTC	CASRGQGAGEQYF
TRBJ1-1	.	16	TRBD1	TRBV9	TGTGCCAGCACCCCTACCCCGCGGGACAGGGAAGGGGAAGCTTTCTTT	CASTPTPRDREGEAFF
TRBJ2-3	.	15	.	TRBV28	TGTGCCAGCAGTTTAGGGAGGCGGGCTACAGATACGCAGTATTTT	CASSLGRRATDTQYF
TRBJ2-7	few	13	.	TRBV2	TGTGCCAGCCGGCTATTGGACAGCAACGAGCAGTACTTC	CASRLLDSNEQYF
TRBJ2-2	.	18	TRBD2	TRBV4-3	TGCGCCAGCAGCCAAGAACCCCGACTAGCGGGATGGACCGGGGAGCTGTTTTTT	CASSQEPRLAGWTGELFF
TRBJ1-1	few	14	.	TRBV30	TGTGCCTGGAGTGGTGGCAGGGGGAACACTGAAGCTTTCTTT	CAWSGGRGNTEAFF
TRBJ2-3	few	15	TRBD2	TRBV5-1	TGCGCCAGCAGCGGGGGGACTAGGTTTCCAGATACGCAGTATTTT	CASSGGTRFPDTQYF
TRBJ1-1	.	12	.	TRBV6-5	TGTGCCAGCAGAGAAGGGGGCACTGAAGCTTTCTTT	CASREGGTEAFF